The T cell receptor beta chain under discussion was sequenced for a study of cytomegalovirus exposure and HLA in healthy donors. Study-wide results and limits: Later, an analysis showed that TCR beta chains associated with HLA were more clonally expanded than others that were equally common. Per published reports, the classifier diagnosed cytomegalovirus status with high specificity and sensitivity.

Primers included in the PCR were 60 Vbeta and 13 Jbeta primers. The data were produced by immunoSEQ multiplex PCR, yet TCRdb's version contains in-frame clones alone and is incomplete. The table lists 130,000 or so clones. Comments on this clone: Its target is not known.

The CDR3 sequence is 13 residues long. Germline values: CDR1 MNHEY, CDR2 SMNVEV (reference sequence). V shed 3 bases and J 4 bases; nucleotides not matched to a gene: 2. Sequencing was done on a sample of PBMCs. The sequence derives from a woman between 40 and 50 years old in good health and CMV-seronegative. V is TRBV27 and J is TRBJ2-5, with TRBD1 matching 7 bases. CDR3 nucleotides: TGTGCCAGCAGTTTCGGACAGGCAGAGACCCAGTACTTC. It codes for CASSFGQAETQYF.